One T cell receptor (beta chain) is described in this entry. Antigen specificity is unknown. This record comes from a study of shared clonotypes between healthy human individuals. Looking at the study overall: Three plates were used per donor for CD4 naive, three for CD4 memory, two for CD8 naive and one for CD8 memory.

Profiling relied on immunoSEQ multiplex PCR, and the TCRdb table lists in-frame clones only, not all of them. The data hold 2 million to 2.5 million clones, with 90% to 97% observed a single time. Study-wide results and limits: Across subsets, estimated richness was generally greater for naive than for memory populations. The genetic and exposure-history diversity represented was limited by few donors.

Researchers partitioned CD4+ cells into CD45RA+ naive and CD45RA-negative memory subsets. Germline lookup yields CDR1 SGHVS and CDR2 FQNEAQ. The CDR3 totals 15 residues. With 5 bases clipped from V and 2 bases from J, the junction kept 5 bases outside the gene matches. This TCR came from a man aged 18 to 35 in good health. The chain uses TRBV7-8 and TRBJ1-1; TRBD1 aligns across 10 bases. The sequencing input was naive CD4+ T cells sorted from blood. Subset defined: CD45RA+ positively selected. The CDR3 reads CASSQDRGQNTEAFF. As DNA, the CDR3 is TGTGCCAGCAGCCAAGACAGGGGGCAAAACACTGAAGCTTTCTTT.